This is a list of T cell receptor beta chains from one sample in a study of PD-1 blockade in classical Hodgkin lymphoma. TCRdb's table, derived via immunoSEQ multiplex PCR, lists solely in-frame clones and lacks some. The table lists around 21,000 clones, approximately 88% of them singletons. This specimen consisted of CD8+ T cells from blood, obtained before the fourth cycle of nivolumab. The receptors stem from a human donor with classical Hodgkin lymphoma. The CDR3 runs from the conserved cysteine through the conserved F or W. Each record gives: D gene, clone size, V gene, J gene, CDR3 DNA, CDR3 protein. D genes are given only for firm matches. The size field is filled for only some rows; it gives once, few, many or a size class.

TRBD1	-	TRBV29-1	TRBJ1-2	TGCAGCGTTGAGGATCGTAGGGGGCTAGCTAACTATGGCTACACCTTC	CSVEDRRGLANYGYTF
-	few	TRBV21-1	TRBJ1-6	TGTGCCAGCAGCAAAGGAAGGACGGACACGTTCTTTAATTCACCCCTCCACTTT	CASSKGRTDTFFNSPLHF
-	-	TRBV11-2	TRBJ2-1	TGTGCCAGCACCCTTTCACGGGAGCAGTTCTTC	CASTLSREQFF
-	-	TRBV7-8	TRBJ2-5	TGTGCCAGCAGCTTACTTGCAGGTCAAGAGACCCAGTACTTC	CASSLLAGQETQYF
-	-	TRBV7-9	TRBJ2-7	TGTGCCAGCAGCTTAGAAGGGCATATGGCTATCTCCTACGAGCAGTACTTC	CASSLEGHMAISYEQYF
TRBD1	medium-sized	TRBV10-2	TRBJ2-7	TGCGCCAGCAGCCCCTCGACAGGGGTCGAGCAGTACTTC	CASSPSTGVEQYF
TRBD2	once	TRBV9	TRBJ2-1	TGTGCCAGCAGCGGAGCGACTAGCGGGGGGGATAATGAGCAGTTCTTC	CASSGATSGGDNEQFF
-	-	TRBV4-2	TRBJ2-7	TGTGCCAGCAGCTTAGACGGGAGTTACGAGCAGTACTTC	CASSLDGSYEQYF
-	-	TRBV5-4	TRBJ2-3	TGTGCCAGCAGCTTGGAAGGGTCAGATACGCAGTATTTT	CASSLEGSDTQYF
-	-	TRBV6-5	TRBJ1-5	TGTGCCAGCAGTTACTCGCAGTGGGGGACTCAGCCCCAGCATTTT	CASSYSQWGTQPQHF